The present entry profiles one T cell receptor (beta chain) with its context. Its matching antigen is unknown. The data were produced by immunoSEQ multiplex PCR, yet TCRdb's version contains in-frame clones alone and is incomplete. The sample has about 68,000 clones, 85% seen once. Germline CDR1 reads SGHRS; CDR2 reads YFSETQ. V was shortened by 0 bases and J by 3 bases, with 10 bases between the two germline ends. The CDR3 runs to 15 residues. Patients were ruled out by autoimmune disease history or systemic immunosuppression. The data were taken from a study of OX40 agonist ivuxolimab in advanced cancers. Whole-study results and caveats: Partial responders receiving 0.1-3.0 mg/kg showed among the lowest clonal expansion.

The V gene is TRBV5-1, the J gene TRBJ2-1; D is unclear. The input for sequencing was CD4+ or CD8+ T cells sorted from blood, taken in a trial of the OX40 agonist ivuxolimab. This TCR derives from an adult with an advanced solid tumor such as melanoma, head and neck, liver or kidney cancer. The CDR3 nucleotides read TGCGCCAGCAGCTTGGGGGATCCCAACTACAATGAGCAGTTCTTC. This gives the protein CASSLGDPNYNEQFF.